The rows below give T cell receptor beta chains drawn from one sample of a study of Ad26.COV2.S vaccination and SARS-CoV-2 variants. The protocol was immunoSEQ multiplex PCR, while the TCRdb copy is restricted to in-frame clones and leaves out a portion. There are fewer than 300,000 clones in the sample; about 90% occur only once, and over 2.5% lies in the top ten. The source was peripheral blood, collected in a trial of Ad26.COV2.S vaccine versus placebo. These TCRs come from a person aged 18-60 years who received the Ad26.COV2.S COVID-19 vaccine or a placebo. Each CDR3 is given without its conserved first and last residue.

CDR3 protein: ASSSPGTPFITVQF
J gene: TRBJ2-1
V gene: TRBV21-1

CDR3 protein: ASSLDLYGTQY
J gene: TRBJ2-5
V gene: TRBV11-2

CDR3 protein: ASSSRDRGGNEQY
J gene: TRBJ2-7
V gene: TRBV6-2/TRBV6-3

CDR3 protein: ASSYSGTPGQGGYT
J gene: TRBJ1-2
V gene: TRBV7-9

CDR3 protein: ASSRGRQETQY
J gene: TRBJ2-5
V gene: TRBV7-6

CDR3 protein: ATVAGAMKHEQY
J gene: TRBJ2-7
V gene: TRBV10-3

CDR3 protein: ASSQGVPGQGNEQF
J gene: TRBJ2-1
V gene: TRBV3-1/TRBV3-2

CDR3 protein: ASSLEFGGAQGNIQY
J gene: TRBJ2-4
V gene: TRBV7-2

CDR3 protein: ASSYVGDPGYT
J gene: TRBJ1-2
V gene: TRBV6-5

CDR3 protein: ASSPRTGGSQETQY
J gene: TRBJ2-5
V gene: TRBV5-1